This T cell receptor beta chain was documented in a study of blood T cell repertoires in COVID-19. The wider study: Nucleic acid was either cDNA or gDNA, and it came from T cells, B-cell-depleted T cells, or PBMCs.

Original methodology: Researchers report that nucleated cell counts were estimated from reference gene primer amplification. Profiling relied on immunoSEQ multiplex PCR, and the TCRdb table lists in-frame clones only, not all of them. V and J calls and clone size are given by that table; D and trimming were obtained from the DNA. The table lists approximately 57,000 clones, approximately 78% of them singletons. This CDR3 region has 16 residues. CDR1 is SEHNR and CDR2 is FQNEAQ in the germline V gene (reference sequence). The junction had 12 bases not matched to a gene; V was cut back by 3 bases and J by 8 bases.

This clonotype originated in a woman older than 75 with acute or convalescent COVID-19. V is TRBV7-9 and J is TRBJ2-1; 8 bases line up with TRBD2. The source material was peripheral blood. CDR3 bases: TGTGCCAGCAGCTTTTTTTTGAGACTAGCGTTTGATGAGCAGTTCTTC. Residues: CASSFFLRLAFDEQFF. Drawing the rest from reference TRBV7-9 and TRBJ2-1, the complete variable domain is DTGVSQNPRHKITKRGQNVTFRCDPISEHNRLYWYRQTLGQGPEFLTYFQNEAQLEKSRLLSDRFSAERPKGSFSTLEIQRTEQGDSAMYLCASSFFLRLAFDEQFFGPGTRLTVL.